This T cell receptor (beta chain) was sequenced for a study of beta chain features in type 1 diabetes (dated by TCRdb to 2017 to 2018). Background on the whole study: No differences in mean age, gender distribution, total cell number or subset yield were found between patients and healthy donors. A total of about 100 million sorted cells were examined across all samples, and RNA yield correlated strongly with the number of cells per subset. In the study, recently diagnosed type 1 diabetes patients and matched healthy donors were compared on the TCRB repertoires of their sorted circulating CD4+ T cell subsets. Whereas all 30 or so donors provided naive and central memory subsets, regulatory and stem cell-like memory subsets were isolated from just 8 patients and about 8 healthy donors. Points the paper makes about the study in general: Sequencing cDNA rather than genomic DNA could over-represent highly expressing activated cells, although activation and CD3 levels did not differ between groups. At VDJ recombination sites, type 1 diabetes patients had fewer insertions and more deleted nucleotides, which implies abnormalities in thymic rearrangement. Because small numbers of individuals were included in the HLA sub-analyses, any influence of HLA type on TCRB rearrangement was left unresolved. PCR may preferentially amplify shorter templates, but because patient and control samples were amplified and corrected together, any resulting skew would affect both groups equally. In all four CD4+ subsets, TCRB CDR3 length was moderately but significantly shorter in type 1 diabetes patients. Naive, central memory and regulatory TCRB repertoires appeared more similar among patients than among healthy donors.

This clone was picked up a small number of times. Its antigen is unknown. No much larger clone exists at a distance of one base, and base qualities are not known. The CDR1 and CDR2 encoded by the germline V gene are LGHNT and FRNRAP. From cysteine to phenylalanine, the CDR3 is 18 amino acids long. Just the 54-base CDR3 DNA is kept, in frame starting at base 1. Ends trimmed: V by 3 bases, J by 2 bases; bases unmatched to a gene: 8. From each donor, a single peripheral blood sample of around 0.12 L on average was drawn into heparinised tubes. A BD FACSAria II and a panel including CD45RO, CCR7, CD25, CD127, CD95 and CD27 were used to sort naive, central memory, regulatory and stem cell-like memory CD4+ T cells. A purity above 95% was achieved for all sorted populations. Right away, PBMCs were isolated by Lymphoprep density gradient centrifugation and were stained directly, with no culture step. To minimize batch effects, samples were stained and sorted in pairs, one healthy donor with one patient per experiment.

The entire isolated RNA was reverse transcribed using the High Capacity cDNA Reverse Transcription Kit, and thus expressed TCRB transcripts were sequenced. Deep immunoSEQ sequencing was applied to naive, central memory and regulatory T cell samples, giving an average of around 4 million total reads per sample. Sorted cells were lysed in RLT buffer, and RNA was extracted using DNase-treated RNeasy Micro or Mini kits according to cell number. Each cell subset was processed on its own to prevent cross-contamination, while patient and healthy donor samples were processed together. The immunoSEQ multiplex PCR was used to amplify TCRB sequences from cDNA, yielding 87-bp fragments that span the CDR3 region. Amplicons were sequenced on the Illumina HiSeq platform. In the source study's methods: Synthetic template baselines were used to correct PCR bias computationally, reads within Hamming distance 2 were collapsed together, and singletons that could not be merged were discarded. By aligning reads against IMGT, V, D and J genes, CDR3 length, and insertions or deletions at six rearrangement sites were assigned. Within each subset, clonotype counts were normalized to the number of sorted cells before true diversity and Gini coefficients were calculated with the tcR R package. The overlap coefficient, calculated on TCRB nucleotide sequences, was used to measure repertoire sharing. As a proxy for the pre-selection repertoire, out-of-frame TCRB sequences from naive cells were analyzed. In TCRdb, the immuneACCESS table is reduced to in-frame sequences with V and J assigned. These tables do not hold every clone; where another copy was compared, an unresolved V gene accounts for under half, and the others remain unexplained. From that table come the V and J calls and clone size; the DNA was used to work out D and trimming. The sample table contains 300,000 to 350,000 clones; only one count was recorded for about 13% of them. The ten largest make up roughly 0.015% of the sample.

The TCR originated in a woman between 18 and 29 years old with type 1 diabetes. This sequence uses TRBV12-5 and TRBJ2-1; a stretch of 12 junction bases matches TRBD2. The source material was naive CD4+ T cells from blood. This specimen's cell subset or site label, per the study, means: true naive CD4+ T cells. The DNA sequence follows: TGTGCTAGTGGTTTAAGGCTAGCGGGAGGGCCGCCCTACAATGAGCAGTTCTTC. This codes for CASGLRLAGGPPYNEQFF.